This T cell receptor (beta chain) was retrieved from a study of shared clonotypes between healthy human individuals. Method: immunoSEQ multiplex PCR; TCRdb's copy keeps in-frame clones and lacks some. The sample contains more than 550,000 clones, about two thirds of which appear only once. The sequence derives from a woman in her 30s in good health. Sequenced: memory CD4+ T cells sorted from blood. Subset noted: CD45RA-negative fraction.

The CDR3 DNA follows: TGTGCCAGCAGAGATCGGACAGGGTACTACGAGCAGTACTTC. This sequence encodes CASRDRTGYYEQYF. The rearrangement links TRBV6-5 to TRBJ2-7, with 8 bases matching TRBD1. Germline CDR1 is MNHEY and CDR2 is SVGAGI. CDR3 length equals 14 residues. The V and J ends lost 6 bases and 3 bases, in that order; junction bases with no gene match: 7.